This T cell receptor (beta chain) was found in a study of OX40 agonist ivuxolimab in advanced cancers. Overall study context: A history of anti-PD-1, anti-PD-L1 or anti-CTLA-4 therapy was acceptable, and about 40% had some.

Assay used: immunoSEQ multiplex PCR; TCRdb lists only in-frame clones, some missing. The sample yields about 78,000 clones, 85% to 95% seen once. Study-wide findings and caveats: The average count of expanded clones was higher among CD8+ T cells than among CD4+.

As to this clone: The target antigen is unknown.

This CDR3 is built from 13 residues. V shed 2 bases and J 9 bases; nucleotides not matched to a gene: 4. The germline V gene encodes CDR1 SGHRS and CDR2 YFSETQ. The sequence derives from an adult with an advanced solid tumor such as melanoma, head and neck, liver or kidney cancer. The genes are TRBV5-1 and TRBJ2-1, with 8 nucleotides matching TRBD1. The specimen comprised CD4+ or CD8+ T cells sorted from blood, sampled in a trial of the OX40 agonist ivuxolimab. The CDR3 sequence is CASSLGTGSEQFF. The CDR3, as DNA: TGCGCCAGCAGCTTAGGGACAGGAAGTGAGCAGTTCTTC. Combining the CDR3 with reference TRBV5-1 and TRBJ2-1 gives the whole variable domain KAGVTQTPRYLIKTRGQQVTLSCSPISGHRSVSWYQQTPGQGLQFLFEYFSETQRNKGNFPGRFSGRQFSNSRSEMNVSTLELGDSALYLCASSLGTGSEQFFGPGTRLTVL.